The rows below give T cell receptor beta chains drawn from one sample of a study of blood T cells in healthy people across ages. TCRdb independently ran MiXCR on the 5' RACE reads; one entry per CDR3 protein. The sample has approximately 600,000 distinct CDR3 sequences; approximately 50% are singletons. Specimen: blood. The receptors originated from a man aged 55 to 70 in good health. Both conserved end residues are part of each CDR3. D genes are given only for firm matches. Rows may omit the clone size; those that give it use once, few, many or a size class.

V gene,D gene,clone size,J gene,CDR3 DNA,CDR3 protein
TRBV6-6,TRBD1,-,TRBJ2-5,TGTGCCACCAGGGGGATCGGTGAGACCCAGTACTTC,CATRGIGETQYF
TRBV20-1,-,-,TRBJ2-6,TGCAGTGCTAACGAACAGGGACCCGGGGCCAACGTCCTGACTTTC,CSANEQGPGANVLTF
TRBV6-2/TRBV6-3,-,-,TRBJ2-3,TGTGCCAGCACACGAGGGGGGGATGCAGATACGCAGTATTTT,CASTRGGDADTQYF
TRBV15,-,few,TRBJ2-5,TGTGCCACCAGCAGGGTACCGACAGGCTTCCAAGAGACCCAGTACTTC,CATSRVPTGFQETQYF
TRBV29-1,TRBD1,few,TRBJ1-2,TGCAGCGTTGAGCAGGGGGCCGGCTATGGCTACACCTTC,CSVEQGAGYGYTF
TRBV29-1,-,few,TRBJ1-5,TGCAGCGTTGAAACTATGGGAACCCAGCATTTT,CSVETMGTQHF
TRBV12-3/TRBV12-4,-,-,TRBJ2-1,TGTGCCAGCAGTTTTTACCAGAGCTCCTACAATGAGCAGTTCTTC,CASSFYQSSYNEQFF
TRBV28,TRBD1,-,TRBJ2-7,TGTGCCACCCTCGGGACAGGGTTCTACGAGCAGTACTTC,CATLGTGFYEQYF
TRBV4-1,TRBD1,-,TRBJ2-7,TGCGCCAGCAGCCACGGACAGGCCTCCTACGAGCAGTACTTC,CASSHGQASYEQYF
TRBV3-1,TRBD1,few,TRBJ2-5,TGTGCCAGCAGCCGAGGACAGGGGTGGGAGACCCAGTACTTC,CASSRGQGWETQYF
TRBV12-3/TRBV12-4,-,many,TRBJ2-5,TGTGCCAGCAGTCGGACTACGAACCAAGAGACCCAGTACTTC,CASSRTTNQETQYF
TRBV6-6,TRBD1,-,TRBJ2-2,TGTGCCAGCAGGGGCAGGGGGCGCGAGGAGCTGTTTTTT,CASRGRGREELFF
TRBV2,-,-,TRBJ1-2,TGTGCCTCCACCCCAACCTATGGCTACACCTTC,CASTPTYGYTF
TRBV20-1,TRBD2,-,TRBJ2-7,TGCAGTGCTAGAGATCTCGGGCTAGCGGGGGCCAACTACGAGCAGTACTTC,CSARDLGLAGANYEQYF
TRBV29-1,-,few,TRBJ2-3,TGCAGCTCCCGGATCGGTACAGGGCCGACAGATACGCAGTATTTT,CSSRIGTGPTDTQYF
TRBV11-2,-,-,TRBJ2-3,TGTGCCAGCAGCCCCCGTTACCAGGCAGATACGCAGTATTTT,CASSPRYQADTQYF
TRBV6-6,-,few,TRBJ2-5,TGTGCCAGCACCCACGGGGACACCCCGGGGGAGCAGTACTTC,CASTHGDTPGEQYF
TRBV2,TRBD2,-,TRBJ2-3,TGTGCCAGCCGCCGACTAGCGGGGATCACAGATACGCAGTATTTT,CASRRLAGITDTQYF
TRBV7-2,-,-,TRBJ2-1,TGTGCCAGCAGCTTAAGGGAGCTACGTCAGGGGCAGTTCTTC,CASSLRELRQGQFF
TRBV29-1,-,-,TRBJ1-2,TGCAGCGTTGCTGACAGGCCTGGAGGTTACACCTTC,CSVADRPGGYTF
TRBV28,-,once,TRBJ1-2,TGTGCCAGCAATTTAAGGGGGGGATTCAGGGGCTACACCTTC,CASNLRGGFRGYTF
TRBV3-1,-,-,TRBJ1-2,TGTGCCAGCAGCCCCCGGGGGGTGGATGGCTACACCTTC,CASSPRGVDGYTF
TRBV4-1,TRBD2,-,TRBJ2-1,TGCGCCAGCAGCCCCCGGGCTAGCGGGGGCCTTATACCCTCCTACAATGAGCAGTTCTTC,CASSPRASGGLIPSYNEQFF
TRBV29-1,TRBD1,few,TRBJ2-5,TGCAGCGTTAGCGGACAGGGGGACTACCAAGAGACCCAGTACTTC,CSVSGQGDYQETQYF
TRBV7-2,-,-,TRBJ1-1,TGTGCCAGCAGCTTAGCGCTTGGCAGTCGAGCTTTCTTT,CASSLALGSRAFF
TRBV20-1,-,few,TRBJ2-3,TGCAGTGCTAGTCGCACGCGAGGGGATACGCAGTATTTT,CSASRTRGDTQYF
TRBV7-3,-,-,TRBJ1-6,TGTGCCAGCAGCTCCGGGACGGAGAATTCACCCCTCCACTTT,CASSSGTENSPLHF
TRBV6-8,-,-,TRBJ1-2,TGTGCCGGGATCGGCTACACCTTC,CAGIGYTF
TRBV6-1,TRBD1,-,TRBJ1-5,TGTGCCAGCAGTGCCGCGGGACAGGTTAGCAATCAGCCCCAGCATTTT,CASSAAGQVSNQPQHF
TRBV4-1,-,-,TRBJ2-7,TGCGCCAGCAGCCAAGAAAAGGGGGGGACAGGTAACTACGAGCAGTACTTC,CASSQEKGGTGNYEQYF
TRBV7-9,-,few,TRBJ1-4,TGTGCCAGCAGCTTTGCGCAGGGTGGTGAAAAACTGTTTTTT,CASSFAQGGEKLFF
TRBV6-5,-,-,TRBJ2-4,TGTGCCAGCAGTTACTCGATCCAGGCCCAAAACATTCAGTACTTC,CASSYSIQAQNIQYF
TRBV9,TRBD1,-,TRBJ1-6,TGTGCCAGCAGCGTAGCGGCAGGGGGCCTGTATTCACCCCTCCACTTT,CASSVAAGGLYSPLHF
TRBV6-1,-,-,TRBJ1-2,TGTGCCAGCAGTCTCCGGTCCGGTGGCTACACCTTC,CASSLRSGGYTF
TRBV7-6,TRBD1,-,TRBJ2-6,TGTGCCAGCAGCTTGGACCCGGGACAGGGGACTGCTGGGGCCAACGTCCTGACTTTC,CASSLDPGQGTAGANVLTF
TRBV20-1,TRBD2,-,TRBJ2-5,TGCAGTGCGTCCAGACTAGCGGGGCTTCAAGAGACCCAGTACTTC,CSASRLAGLQETQYF
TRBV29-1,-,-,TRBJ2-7,TGCAGCGTTGAAGATACTGGGGCCTCCTACGAGCAGTACTTC,CSVEDTGASYEQYF
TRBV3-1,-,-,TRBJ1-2,TGTGCCAGCAGCCAGGCCTCGAGCTACACCTTC,CASSQASSYTF
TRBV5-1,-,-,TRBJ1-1,TGCGCCAGCAGACCAGCTGGGTTCGACACTGAAGCTTTCTTT,CASRPAGFDTEAFF
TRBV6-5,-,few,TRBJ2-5,TGTGCCAGCAGGGGGACTGCACGGGGTGAGACCCAGTACTTC,CASRGTARGETQYF
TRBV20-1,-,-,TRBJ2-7,TGCAGTGCGGTAGCTGACAGTGCCGAGCAGTACTTC,CSAVADSAEQYF
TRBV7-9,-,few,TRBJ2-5,TGTGCCAGCAGCTCCACCCCAGGCGGAGAGACCCAGTACTTC,CASSSTPGGETQYF
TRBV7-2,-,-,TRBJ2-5,TGTGCCAGCAGCTTAGTCAGTATAGAGACCCAGTACTTC,CASSLVSIETQYF
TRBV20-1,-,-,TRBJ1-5,TGCAGTGCTAGATTTGCGAATCAGCCCCAGCATTTT,CSARFANQPQHF
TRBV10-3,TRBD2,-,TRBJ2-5,TGTGCCATCAGCCCCGAATTAGCGGGCCAAGAGACCCAGTACTTC,CAISPELAGQETQYF
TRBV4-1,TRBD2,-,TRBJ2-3,TGCGCCAGCAGCCAAGGAGCTAGCGGGGGCACAGATACGCAGTATTTT,CASSQGASGGTDTQYF
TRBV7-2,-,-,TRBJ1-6,TGTGCCAGCAGCGTTAGGGCCAATTCACCCCTCCACTTT,CASSVRANSPLHF
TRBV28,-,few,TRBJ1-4,TGTGCCACCACTCCCCTAGGGGCCTCAAGTAATGAAAAACTGTTTTTT,CATTPLGASSNEKLFF
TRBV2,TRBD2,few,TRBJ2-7,TGTGCCAGCAGTCGACTAGCTGGTTCCTACGAGCAGTACTTC,CASSRLAGSYEQYF
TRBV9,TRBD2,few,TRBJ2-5,TGTGCCAGCAGCGTAGGCCAGCGGGGGGGCGTTCAAGAGACCCAGTACTTC,CASSVGQRGGVQETQYF
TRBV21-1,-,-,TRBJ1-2,TGTGCCAGCAGCAGAACAGGGGCCCCTCTCCACTATGGCTACACCTTC,CASSRTGAPLHYGYTF
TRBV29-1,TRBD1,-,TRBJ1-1,TGCAGCGTTGGGGGCAGGGGGCCGGTCACTGAGGCTTTCTTT,CSVGGRGPVTEAFF
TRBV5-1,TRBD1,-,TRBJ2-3,TGCGCCAGCAGCTTCGGACAGGCAGCGGCAGATACGCAGTATTTT,CASSFGQAAADTQYF